The sequence of this TCR beta chain was determined in a study of Ad26.COV2.S vaccination and SARS-CoV-2 variants. Some clones are missing from TCRdb's copy, which holds only in-frame ones; the method was immunoSEQ multiplex PCR. The data show some 370,000 clones, 83% seen once. V was clipped by 4 bases and J by 7 bases; unmatched bases: 21. Germline values: CDR1 LGHNT, CDR2 FRNRAP. The CDR3 is 19 residues long. Concerning this clone: Its antigen is not identified.

The treatment here: about 20 received Ad26.COV2.S at low or high dose, single or two shots; several received placebo; per-sample allocation not given. Day 63 following the first vaccine or placebo injection was when the samples were taken. Boston supplied an adult donor aged 18-55 years. Overall study findings and caveats: Considerable breadth of spike-specific CD8+ and CD4+ T cell responses has reportedly been documented following vaccination. Analytic work on TCR breadth and depth might have understated the full extent of total T cell responses.

The sequence came from a person aged 18-60 years who received the Ad26.COV2.S COVID-19 vaccine or a placebo. The sample in question was peripheral blood, obtained in a trial of Ad26.COV2.S vaccine versus placebo. The chain recombines TRBV12-5 with TRBJ1-5; 8 bases align to TRBD1. CDR3 bases: TGTGCTAGTGGTTCAAAAAAAAATCCCGGTGACAGGGGTAAACAGCCCCAGCATTTT. Translated: CASGSKKNPGDRGKQPQHF.